A single sample gave rise to the 21 T cell receptor beta chains below, sequenced in a study of T-cell memory formation after mild COVID-19. A single record per CDR3 protein comes from TCRdb applying MiXCR to the 5' RACE reads. The sample carries 300,000 to 350,000 distinct CDR3 sequences, over 10% recorded once. The sequencing input was PBMCs or a T cell subset sorted from them (not recorded which). The receptors here all came from a man aged 18 to 29 who had mild COVID-19 (a few samples of this study predate the infection). Cell type and time point are not known.

In this sample, this clonotype turned up once. CDR3 DNA: TGTGCCAGCAGTGACGGACAGGAAATAGCCAAAAACATTCAGTACTTC. It yields the protein CASSDGQEIAKNIQYF. The V and J genes are TRBV12-3 or TRBV12-4 and TRBJ2-4; TRBD1 aligns across 7 bases. The CDR3 has 16 amino acids. The junction had 7 bases not matched to a gene; V was cut back by 5 bases and J by 0 bases.

The chain combines TRBV11-2 with TRBJ2-2, with a possible D match to TRBD1 (5 bases). The CDR3 runs to 13 residues. The V gene's germline CDR1 is SGHAT and CDR2 FQNNGV. V lost 1 base and J lost 6, with 6 bases in between. CDR3 residues: CASSLGQSGELFF. The CDR3, as DNA: TGTGCCAGCAGCTTAGGACAGTCCGGGGAGCTGTTTTTT.

This chain connects TRBV25-1 to TRBJ1-2; D is perhaps TRBD1 (5 bases). The CDR3 runs 18 residues. The V gene lost 4 bases and the J gene lost 3 bases, with 24 bases spanning the gap. Germline V lookup: CDR1 MGHDK, CDR2 SYGVNS. The CDR3 nucleotides read TGTGCCAGCAGTGGAGGGGCGGCCAGAGGGAAAGGCCACTATGGCTACACCTTC. Protein sequence: CASSGGAARGKGHYGYTF.

This clonotype occurred a few times. This chain connects TRBV7-2 to TRBJ1-5; no definite D call. V lost 5 bases and J lost 6, with 20 bases in between. CDR1 SGHTA and CDR2 FQGNSA come from the germline V gene. The CDR3 spans 16 residues. CDR3 DNA: TGTGCCAGCAGCCCCATGGACCCCCGGACGGGTCAGCCCCAGCATTTT. Amino acids: CASSPMDPRTGQPQHF. The full variable domain, in which reference TRBV7-2 and TRBJ1-5 provide the parts outside the CDR3, is GAGVSQSPSNKVTEKGKDVELRCDPISGHTALYWYRQSLGQGLEFLIYFQGNSAPDKSGLPSDRFSAERTGGSVSTLTIQRTQQEDSAVYLCASSPMDPRTGQPQHFGDGTRLSIL.

This clonotype was counted only a few times. This chain connects TRBV20-1 to TRBJ2-5, with 8 positions matching TRBD1. The CDR3 is 13 residues long. The V gene's germline CDR1 is DFQATT and CDR2 SNEGSKA (reference sequence). J gave up 2 bases and V 4 bases, and 3 bases lay outside the gene matches. The CDR3: CSATYRGQETQYF. The DNA of the CDR3 is TGCAGTGCTACTTACAGGGGGCAAGAGACCCAGTACTTC.

This clonotype occurred a few times. The V gene is TRBV10-1, the J gene TRBJ2-5; D gene unclear. CDR1 and CDR2 (germline): WNHNN, SYGVQD (reference sequence). The CDR3 is made up of 13 amino acids. V was shortened by 3 bases and J by 5 bases, with 10 bases between the two germline ends. CDR3 DNA: TGCGCCAGCAGTGATCCTCCCATGGAGACCCAGTACTTC. Its translation: CASSDPPMETQYF.

V is TRBV12-3 or TRBV12-4 and J is TRBJ2-7, with a tentative D call TRBD2 (5 bases). The CDR3 is 14 residues long. V lost 5 bases and J 0 bases, leaving 11 bases between the germline ends. CDR3 residues: CASSHSGSSYEQYV. Here the CDR3 DNA reads TGTGCCAGCAGTCACAGCGGAAGCTCCTACGAGCAGTACGTC.

There are a few counts of this clonotype. The chain combines TRBV29-1 with TRBJ2-5; maybe TRBD2 (6 bases). V lost 1 base and J lost 9, with 15 bases in between. Germline V gene data show CDR1 as SQVTM and CDR2 as ANQGSEA. The CDR3 has 13 amino acids. CDR3 loop: CSVEVSSPGAQYF. CDR3 sequence (DNA): TGCAGCGTTGAAGTGAGCAGCCCGGGGGCCCAGTACTTC.

The chain uses TRBV5-6 and TRBJ2-5, with 11 bases matching TRBD1. V was pared by 0 bases and J by 4 bases, with 5 bases of the junction left unmatched. This CDR3 contains 16 residues. Germline assignment: CDR1 SGHDT and CDR2 YYEEEE. The CDR3 nucleotides read TGTGCCAGCAGCTTGGCCGGACAGGGGGCTACAGAGACCCAGTACTTC. Residues: CASSLAGQGATETQYF.

The chain employs TRBV29-1 and TRBJ2-7; tentative D call: TRBD1 (6 bases). CDR1 and CDR2 (germline): SQVTM, ANQGSEA. CDR3 length: 13 amino acids. V was clipped by 3 bases and J by 3 bases, with 12 bases between them. The CDR3 DNA sequence: TGCAGCGTTGACGGCCAGGGGTTCTACGAGCAGTACTTC. Amino acids: CSVDGQGFYEQYF.

The table lists this clonotype with a few counts. J is TRBJ1-3 and V is TRBV5-4; D uncertain. Trimming took 3 bases from V and 2 from J, leaving 12 bases between them. CDR3 size: 15 residues. CDR1 SGHNT and CDR2 YYREEE come from the germline V gene (reference sequence). DNA for the CDR3: TGTGCCAGCAGCTCAGGTGGGGTGGCTGGAAACACCATATATTTT. Encoded protein: CASSSGGVAGNTIYF. Full variable domain (remainder filled in from reference TRBV5-4 and TRBJ1-3): ETGVTQSPTHLIKTRGQQVTLRCSSQSGHNTVSWYQQALGQGPQFIFQYYREEENGRGNFPPRFSGLQFPNYSSELNVNALELDDSALYLCASSSGGVAGNTIYFGEGSWLTVV.

In this sample, this clonotype turned up many times. The CDR3 coding sequence is TGTGCCAGCAGTGACCCCGGGACACTAGCCTACGAGCAGTACTTC. Amino acids: CASSDPGTLAYEQYF. V and J are TRBV6-5 and TRBJ2-7, with D possibly matching TRBD1 (6 bases). Trimming cost V 5 bases and J 2 bases, with 16 bases left between them. The germline gives CDR1 MNHEY, CDR2 SVGAGI. The CDR3 contains 15 residues.

The chain recombines TRBV2 with TRBJ1-4, with D tentatively TRBD1 (5 bases). The V gene's germline CDR1 is SNHLY and CDR2 FYNNEI. The CDR3 covers 11 residues. V dropped 6 bases and J dropped 14 bases, with 13 bases sitting between them. CDR3 residues: CASSYQGVLFF. The CDR3 region has the DNA TGTGCCAGCAGCTACCAGGGCGTGCTGTTTTTT.

The J gene is TRBJ2-1, the V gene TRBV5-1; D remains ambiguous. The CDR3 is 14 amino acids. Germline V gives CDR1 SGHRS, CDR2 YFSETQ. V lost 1 base and J 5 bases, leaving 10 bases between the germline ends. The CDR3 reads CASSLISGNNEQFF. CDR3 sequence (DNA): TGCGCCAGCAGCTTGATCTCGGGTAACAATGAGCAGTTCTTC.

The chain carries TRBV5-1 and TRBJ2-2, with TRBD1 matching 7 bases. Germline CDR1 reads SGHRS; CDR2 reads YFSETQ. The junction had 5 bases not matched to a gene; V was cut back by 0 bases and J by 6 bases. The CDR3 has 15 residues. CDR3 sequence (DNA): TGCGCCAGCAGCTTGGCGGGACAGCGGTCCGGGGAGCTGTTTTTT. Translating gives CASSLAGQRSGELFF.

In DNA, the CDR3 is TGCGCCAGCAGCCCGTGGGGGGGCTATGGCTACACCTTC. The encoded protein is CASSPWGGYGYTF. This chain uses TRBV4-3 with TRBJ1-2; D perhaps matches TRBD1 (5 bases). Trimming pared 4 bases from V and 4 bases from J, leaving 10 bases between. The CDR3 sequence is 13 residues long. Germline CDR1 LGHNA, CDR2 YSLEER.

Ten or more counts support this clonotype. The chain joins TRBV5-1 to TRBJ2-7, with D uncertain. Trimming took 4 bases from V and 11 from J, leaving 22 bases between them. Germline loops: CDR1 SGHRS, CDR2 YFSETQ. This CDR3 is 14 amino acids long. DNA of the CDR3: TGCGCCAGCAGCCCTCAGACCGGGCCCCAGGAGAAGTACTTC. As protein: CASSPQTGPQEKYF.

The count of this clonotype is one. V gene TRBV15 combines with J gene TRBJ1-5, with D unresolved. Germline CDR1 is LNHNV and CDR2 is YYDKDF (reference sequence). Between the trimmed V and J ends, which lost 3 bases and 7 bases, there was a span of 13 bases. The CDR3 totals 14 residues. For the CDR3, the DNA is TGTGCCACCAGCAGCGAGGGAGGACCCCAGCCCCAGCATTTT. It codes for CATSSEGGPQPQHF.

The chain employs TRBV5-1 and TRBJ2-5; D gene ambiguous. V gave up 2 bases and J gave up 4 bases, with 12 bases separating them. Germline CDR1 reads SGHRS; CDR2 reads YFSETQ. CDR3 size: 14 residues. The CDR3 loop reads CASSFGPAGETQYF. In DNA form, the CDR3 reads TGCGCCAGCAGCTTCGGGCCCGCTGGAGAGACCCAGTACTTC.

This clonotype was seen just once. CDR3 region: CASSKGAGELFF. CDR3 nucleotide sequence: TGTGCCAGCAGTAAGGGGGCCGGGGAGCTGTTTTTT. The rearrangement joins TRBV6-5 to TRBJ2-2, with D maybe TRBD1 (6 bases). The CDR3 extends over 12 amino acids. The germline V and J ends were trimmed by 5 bases and 6 bases, with 7 bases remaining between them. Germline V gene sequence: CDR1 MNHEY, CDR2 SVGAGI.

This clonotype was observed a handful of times. V and J are TRBV4-1 and TRBJ1-6; no reliable D call. Germline CDR1 is MGHRA and CDR2 is YSYEKL. The CDR3 has 16 residues. Trimming left V 1 base short and J 10 bases short, with 17 bases between. CDR3: CASSQVVEQIASPLHF. The CDR3 nucleotides are TGCGCCAGCAGCCAAGTCGTGGAACAGATCGCGTCACCCCTCCACTTT.